These 5 T cell receptor beta chains were all obtained from the same sample, sequenced in a study of T cell repertoires in cytomegalovirus infection. Antigens of these TCRs are unknown. One entry per CDR3 protein, called by TCRdb with MiXCR from the reads. The top ten clones hold more than 55% of a sample with tens of thousands of distinct CDR3 sequences, around 18% of them seen once. Sequenced here: CD8+ T cells from cultured PBMCs, sampled from culture after CMV antigen stimulation. These receptors were collected from a human donor in good health (CMV status not recorded). Some clones in this sample may be carry-over from other donors' samples.

This clonotype was found a few times. The chain is built from TRBV4-3 and TRBJ1-2, with D uncertain. The germline V and J ends were trimmed by 5 bases and 1 base, with 8 bases remaining between them. The CDR3 consists of 13 residues. CDR1 is LGHNA, CDR2 YSLEER, per germline. CDR3 in DNA: TGCGCCAGCAGCGAGGGCCTTAACTATGGCTACACCTTC. This gives the protein CASSEGLNYGYTF.

The V and J genes are TRBV6-4 and TRBJ2-2; D possibly matches TRBD1 or TRBD2 (6 bases each). Trimming cost V 6 bases and J 4 bases, with 15 bases left between them. The CDR3 spans 15 residues. The V gene's germline CDR1 is MRHNA and CDR2 SNTAGT. CDR3 DNA: TGTGCCAGCAGCGAGAGGGGGGTCAGCACCGGGGAGCTGTTTTTT. Translation gives CASSERGVSTGELFF.

The chain uses TRBV19 and TRBJ2-7; D gene unclear. The V end lost 1 base, the J end lost 5 bases, and 18 bases lay between the germline ends. The CDR3 loop spans 16 amino acids. The germline gives CDR1 LNHDA, CDR2 SQIVND (reference sequence). The DNA for the CDR3 is TGTGCCAGTAGTATAGGGGTACAGCCTTTAGGGAACGAGCAGTACTTC. It specifies CASSIGVQPLGNEQYF.

This clonotype was counted only a few times. This chain joins TRBV7-9 and TRBJ2-3, with TRBD1 matching over 7 bases. Germline CDR1 SEHNR, CDR2 FQNEAQ (reference sequence). The CDR3 covers 16 residues. V lost 0 bases, J lost 6 bases, and 9 bases stayed unmatched. The CDR3 DNA reads as TGTGCCAGCAGCTTAGCCTCGACAGGGAGTATTGATACGCAGTATTTT. Protein sequence: CASSLASTGSIDTQYF.

The chain combines TRBV7-2 with TRBJ2-5, with D possibly being TRBD1 or TRBD2 (5 bases each). V dropped 6 bases and J dropped 1 base, with 12 bases sitting between them. CDR1 and CDR2 from the germline V gene are SGHTA and FQGNSA. This CDR3 spans 14 amino acids. The CDR3, as DNA: TGTGCCAGCAGTCTCCGGGACGCCCAAGAGACCCAGTACTTC. Its protein product is CASSLRDAQETQYF.